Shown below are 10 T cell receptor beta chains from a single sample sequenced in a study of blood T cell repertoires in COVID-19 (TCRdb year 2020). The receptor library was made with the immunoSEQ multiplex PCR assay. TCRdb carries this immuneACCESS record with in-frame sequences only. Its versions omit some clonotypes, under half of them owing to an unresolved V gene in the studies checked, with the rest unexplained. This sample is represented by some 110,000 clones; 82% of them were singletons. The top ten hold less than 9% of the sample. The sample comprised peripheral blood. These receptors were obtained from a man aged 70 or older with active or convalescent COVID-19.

The CDR3 region is CASSQGGRAEQYF. Here the CDR3 DNA reads TGTGCCAGCAGCCAGGGGGGACGCGCGGAGCAGTACTTC. The chain carries TRBV3-1 (or the pseudogene TRBV3-2) and TRBJ2-7, with D possibly matching TRBD2 (6 bases). Germline values: CDR1 LGHDT, CDR2 YNNKEL (reference sequence). V was trimmed by 3 bases and J by 7 bases, leaving 13 bases between them. The CDR3 has 13 amino acids.

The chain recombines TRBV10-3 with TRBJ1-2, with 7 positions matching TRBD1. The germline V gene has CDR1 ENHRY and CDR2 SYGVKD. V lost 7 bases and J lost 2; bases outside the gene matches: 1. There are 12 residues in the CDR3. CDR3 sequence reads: CAIKQGNYGYTF. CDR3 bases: TGTGCCATCAAACAGGGGAACTATGGCTACACCTTC.

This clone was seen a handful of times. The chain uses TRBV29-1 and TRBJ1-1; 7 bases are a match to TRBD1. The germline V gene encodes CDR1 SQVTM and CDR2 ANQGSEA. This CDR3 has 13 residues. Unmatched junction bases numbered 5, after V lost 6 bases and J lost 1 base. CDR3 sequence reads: CSVSGTANTEAFF. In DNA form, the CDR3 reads TGCAGCGTGTCCGGGACAGCGAACACTGAAGCTTTCTTT.

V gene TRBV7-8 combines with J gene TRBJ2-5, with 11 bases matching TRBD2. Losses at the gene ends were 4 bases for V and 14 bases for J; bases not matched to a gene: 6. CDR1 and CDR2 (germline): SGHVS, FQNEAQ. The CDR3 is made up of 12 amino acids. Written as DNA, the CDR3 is TGTGCCAGCAGCTCTAGCGGGGGGCTCGAATACTTC. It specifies CASSSSGGLEYF.

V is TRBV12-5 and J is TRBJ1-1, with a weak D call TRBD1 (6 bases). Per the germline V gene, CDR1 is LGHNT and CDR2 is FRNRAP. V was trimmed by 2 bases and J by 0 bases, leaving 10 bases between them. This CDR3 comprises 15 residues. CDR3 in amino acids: CASGLPDSLNTEAFF. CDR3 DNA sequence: TGTGCTAGTGGTTTGCCGGACAGCTTGAACACTGAAGCTTTCTTT.

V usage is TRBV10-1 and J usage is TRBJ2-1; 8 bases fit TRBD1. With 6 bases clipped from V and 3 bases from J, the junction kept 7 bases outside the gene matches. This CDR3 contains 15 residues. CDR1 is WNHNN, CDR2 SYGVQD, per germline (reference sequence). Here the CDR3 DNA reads TGCGCCAGCAGCCAGGACAGGGTTGACTACAATGAGCAGTTCTTC. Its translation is CASSQDRVDYNEQFF.

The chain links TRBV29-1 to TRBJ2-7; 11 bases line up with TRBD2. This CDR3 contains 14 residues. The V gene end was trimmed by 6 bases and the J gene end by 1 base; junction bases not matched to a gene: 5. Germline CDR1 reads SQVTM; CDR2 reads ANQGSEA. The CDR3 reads CSVTGTSGSYEQYF. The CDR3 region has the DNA TGCAGCGTCACCGGGACTAGCGGATCCTACGAGCAGTACTTC.

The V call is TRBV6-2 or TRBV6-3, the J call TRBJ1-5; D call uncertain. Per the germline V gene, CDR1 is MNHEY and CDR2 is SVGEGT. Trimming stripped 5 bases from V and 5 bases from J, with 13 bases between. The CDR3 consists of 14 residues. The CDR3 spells CASSNREDHQPQHF. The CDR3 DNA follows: TGTGCCAGCAGTAACCGGGAAGACCATCAGCCCCAGCATTTT.

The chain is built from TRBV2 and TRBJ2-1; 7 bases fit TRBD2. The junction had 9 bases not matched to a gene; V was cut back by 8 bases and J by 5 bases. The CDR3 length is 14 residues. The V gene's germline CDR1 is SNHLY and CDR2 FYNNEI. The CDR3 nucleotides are TGTGCCAGCGGCGTAGGACTAGGAAACAATGAGCAGTTCTTC. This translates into CASGVGLGNNEQFF. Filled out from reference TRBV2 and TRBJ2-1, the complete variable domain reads EPEVTQTPSHQVTQMGQEVILRCVPISNHLYFYWYRQILGQKVEFLVSFYNNEISEKSEIFDDQFSVERPDGSNFTLKIRSTKLEDSAMYFCASGVGLGNNEQFFGPGTRLTVL.

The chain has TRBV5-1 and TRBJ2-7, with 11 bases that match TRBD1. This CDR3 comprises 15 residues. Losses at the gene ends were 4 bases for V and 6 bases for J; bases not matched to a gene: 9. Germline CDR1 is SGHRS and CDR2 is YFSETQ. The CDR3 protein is CASSLGQGAVFEQYF. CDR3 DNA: TGCGCCAGCAGCCTCGGACAGGGGGCTGTTTTCGAGCAGTACTTC.